This T cell receptor beta chain is from a study of response to subunit inactivated influenza vaccine. General study points: Researchers suggested that each seasonal influenza vaccination recruits few new T cells.

This clonotype was seen more than once but under ten times. The antigen is unknown. This CDR3 region has 13 residues. Trimming at V came to 2 bases and at J to 8 bases, leaving 2 bases not matched to a gene. Germline CDR1 and CDR2: MNHEY and SMNVEV (reference sequence). One entry per CDR3 protein, called by TCRdb with MiXCR from the RT-PCR reads. The sample contains around 490,000 distinct CDR3 sequences, approximately 7.6% of which appear only once. The sequence derives from a man aged 50-75 years who received an inactivated influenza vaccine. This sequence joins TRBV27 and TRBJ2-3; 9 positions match TRBD1. This specimen was PBMCs from blood, taken around 25 months after vaccination. CDR3 residues: CASSLEDRGTQYF. The DNA of the CDR3 is TGTGCCAGCAGTTTAGAGGACAGGGGTACGCAGTATTTT.